The 25 T cell receptor beta chains in this list originate from one sample, sequenced in a study of blood T cell repertoires in COVID-19 (dated by TCRdb to the early 2020s). The protocol used for the library was the immunoSEQ multiplex PCR assay. TCRdb holds this immuneACCESS table with in-frame rearrangements only. Some clones are missing; in checked studies, unresolved V genes explain under half, and the rest has no known cause. Recorded for this sample are about 300,000 clones; around nine tenths of them occurred a single time. The ten largest clonotypes hold roughly 3% of the sample. The specimen was PBMCs or T cells enriched from blood (not recorded which). The receptors originated from a woman under 30 who had recovered from COVID-19.

The genes are TRBV19 and TRBJ2-7; tentatively, D is TRBD1 (5 bases). CDR3 length: 15 residues. Germline V gene lookup returns CDR1 LNHDA and CDR2 SQIVND (reference sequence). Between the trimmed V and J ends, which lost 2 bases and 2 bases, there was a span of 13 bases. CDR3: CASSIRTPVTYEQYF. In DNA form, the CDR3 reads TGTGCCAGTAGTATACGGACACCCGTTACCTACGAGCAGTACTTC. Drawing the rest from reference TRBV19 and TRBJ2-7, the complete variable domain is DGGITQSPKYLFRKEGQNVTLSCEQNLNHDAMYWYRQDPGQGLRLIYYSQIVNDFQKGDIAEGYSVSREKKESFPLTVTSAQKNPTAFYLCASSIRTPVTYEQYFGPGTRLTVT.

Worth noting for this clone: One junction end disagrees with the germline gene, perhaps due to a read error. The chain is built from TRBV5-1 and TRBJ1-3, with 7 positions matching TRBD1. The CDR3 sequence is 16 residues long. Germline CDR1 and CDR2: SGHRS and YFSETQ. DNA for the CDR3: TGCGCCAGCAGTTTGGACAGGCTGAGCTCTGGAAACACCATATATTTT. Amino acid sequence: CASSLDRLSSGNTIYF.

This chain uses TRBV6-5 with TRBJ2-2; the match to TRBD2 covers 8 bases. CDR3 length: 15 amino acids. Unmatched junction bases numbered 7, after V lost 7 bases and J lost 3 bases. The germline V gene encodes CDR1 MNHEY and CDR2 SVGAGI. The CDR3 sequence is CASITSGVDTGELFF. The CDR3, as DNA: TGTGCCAGCATCACTAGCGGAGTGGACACCGGGGAGCTGTTTTTT.

This clone has a handful of counts. The chain couples TRBV3-1 (or the pseudogene TRBV3-2) to TRBJ1-6; 11 nucleotides align to TRBD1. Germline CDR1 reads LGHDT; CDR2 reads YNNKEL (reference sequence). V trimming: 4 bases; J trimming: 10 bases; junction bases outside the gene matches: 6. This CDR3 has 15 residues. Here the CDR3 reads CASSPRTGGGSPLHF. CDR3 nucleotide sequence: TGTGCCAGCAGCCCCAGGACAGGGGGCGGCTCACCCCTCCACTTT.

The chain has TRBV2 and TRBJ1-1, with D maybe TRBD1 (5 bases). CDR3 length: 13 residues. Germline assignment: CDR1 SNHLY and CDR2 FYNNEI. The ends were cut back, 6 bases at V and 1 base at J, with 9 bases in the middle. The CDR3 spells CASRGTENTEAFF. In DNA form, the CDR3 reads TGTGCCAGCAGAGGGACTGAGAACACTGAAGCTTTCTTT.

This chain uses TRBV5-6 with TRBJ1-1; 9 nucleotides align to TRBD1. In germline, CDR1 is SGHDT, CDR2 YYEEEE. This CDR3 spans 18 amino acids. V lost 1 base and J lost 0; bases outside the gene matches: 10. DNA of the CDR3: TGTGCCAGCAGCTTGCTCTCCGGGACAGGGATTCTGAACACTGAAGCTTTCTTT. Encoded protein: CASSLLSGTGILNTEAFF.

This clone was picked up a small number of times. This sequence joins TRBV4-1 and TRBJ1-2, with D perhaps matching TRBD1 (5 bases). CDR3 length: 16 amino acids. Looked up from germline, CDR1 is MGHRA and CDR2 is YSYEKL. The ends were cut back, 1 base at V and 2 bases at J, with 14 bases in the middle. CDR3 amino acids: CASSQVSGAGNYGYTF. The CDR3 DNA follows: TGCGCCAGCAGCCAAGTTAGTGGTGCAGGGAACTATGGCTACACCTTC.

The chain employs TRBV5-1 and TRBJ2-1, with 10 bases aligning to TRBD2. The V and J ends lost 3 bases and 4 bases, in that order; junction bases with no gene match: 7. Per the germline V gene, CDR1 is SGHRS and CDR2 is YFSETQ. The CDR3 is 16 amino acids. The CDR3 region has the DNA TGCGCCAGCAGCTCCACACTAGCGGGGAAATACAATGAGCAGTTCTTC. This translates into CASSSTLAGKYNEQFF.

The DNA for the CDR3 is TGTGCCAGCAGCCAGGGGGCACACAGGGGGCCAAACTACGAGCAGTACTTC. Translating it yields CASSQGAHRGPNYEQYF. The chain has TRBV21-1 and TRBJ2-7; whether TRBD1, the table's D call, matches the DNA was not checked. TRBV21-1 is classified as a pseudogene. This CDR3 spans 17 amino acids.

The chain employs TRBV19 and TRBJ2-7; tentatively, D is TRBD2 (6 bases). The germline V gene encodes CDR1 LNHDA and CDR2 SQIVND (reference sequence). CDR3 length: 16 residues. The V gene lost 4 bases and the J gene lost 4 bases, with 20 bases spanning the gap. The CDR3 DNA follows: TGTGCCAGTAGTACCCCGCAGACGCTAGCGAGTTACGAGCAGTACTTC. The encoded protein is CASSTPQTLASYEQYF.

The chain employs TRBV7-2 and TRBJ2-1; TRBD2 aligns across 11 bases. Trimming at V came to 5 bases and at J to 1 base, leaving 7 bases not matched to a gene. This CDR3 comprises 17 residues. CDR1 and CDR2 from the germline V gene are SGHTA and FQGNSA. The chain's CDR3 is CASSTPTSGTSYNEQFF. DNA for the CDR3: TGTGCCAGCAGCACCCCGACTAGCGGGACTTCCTACAATGAGCAGTTCTTC.

The rearrangement links TRBV19 to TRBJ2-2, with D possibly TRBD1 on 5 matching bases. The V and J ends lost 3 bases and 5 bases respectively, with 10 bases between them. There are 14 residues in the CDR3. Germline assignment: CDR1 LNHDA and CDR2 SQIVND (reference sequence). CDR3 bases: TGTGCCAGTAGTATCTCCAGGGCTACCGGGGAGCTGTTTTTT. It specifies CASSISRATGELFF. The full variable domain, rest sourced from reference TRBV19 and TRBJ2-2, is DGGITQSPKYLFRKEGQNVTLSCEQNLNHDAMYWYRQDPGQGLRLIYYSQIVNDFQKGDIAEGYSVSREKKESFPLTVTSAQKNPTAFYLCASSISRATGELFFGEGSRLTVL.

This chain joins TRBV3-1 (or the pseudogene TRBV3-2) and TRBJ2-1; 7 bases fit TRBD2. CDR3 length: 17 residues. Trimming took 2 bases from V and 2 from J; bases not matched to a gene: 9. Looked up from germline, CDR1 is LGHDT and CDR2 is YNNKEL (reference sequence). CDR3: CASSQWGLSGPYNEQFF. CDR3 bases: TGTGCCAGCAGCCAATGGGGTCTTAGCGGGCCCTACAATGAGCAGTTCTTC.

This clone appeared once. The chain employs TRBV7-9 and TRBJ1-2, with a weak D call TRBD1 (6 bases). V shed 8 bases and J shed 4 bases, with 17 bases lying between them. The CDR3 runs to 14 residues. The germline gives CDR1 SEHNR, CDR2 FQNEAQ (reference sequence). The CDR3, as DNA: TGTGCCAGCGGCGGACAGCTGATCCCCTATGGCTACACCTTC. Protein sequence: CASGGQLIPYGYTF.

The chain links TRBV5-1 to TRBJ1-1; D unresolved. V dropped 4 bases and J dropped 6 bases, with 13 bases sitting between them. This CDR3 comprises 13 residues. The V gene's germline CDR1 is SGHRS and CDR2 YFSETQ. CDR3 sequence (DNA): TGCGCCAGCAGCCCAGCGGGGTTGGCTGAAGCTTTCTTT. Protein product: CASSPAGLAEAFF. Using reference TRBV5-1 and TRBJ1-1 for the parts outside the CDR3, the full variable domain is KAGVTQTPRYLIKTRGQQVTLSCSPISGHRSVSWYQQTPGQGLQFLFEYFSETQRNKGNFPGRFSGRQFSNSRSEMNVSTLELGDSALYLCASSPAGLAEAFFGQGTRLTVV.

The rearrangement uses TRBV7-9 and TRBJ2-6; no firm D call. From germline, CDR1 is SEHNR and CDR2 FQNEAQ (reference sequence). The CDR3 spans 16 residues. Trimming left V 6 bases short and J 0 bases short, with 12 bases between. The CDR3 region is CASSPPLGSGANVLTF. CDR3 DNA: TGTGCCAGCAGTCCTCCCCTCGGCTCTGGGGCCAACGTCCTGACTTTC.

This chain connects TRBV11-2 to TRBJ2-2; TRBD1 aligns across 7 bases. The CDR3 extends over 17 amino acids. Trimming removed 5 bases from V and 5 bases from J; junction bases left unmatched: 14. Germline lookup yields CDR1 SGHAT and CDR2 FQNNGV. The CDR3, as DNA: TGTGCCAGCAGCCGAGCCACCGGGACAGAACGAACCGGGGAGCTGTTTTTT. Translating gives CASSRATGTERTGELFF.

There are a few counts of this clone. V is TRBV28 and J is TRBJ1-2; no definite D call. The germline gives CDR1 MDHEN, CDR2 SYDVKM. The V end was cut by 8 bases, the J end by 7 bases, with 23 bases between. The CDR3 has 15 residues. The CDR3 sequence is CASYPPGRRGGGYTF. CDR3 bases: TGTGCCAGCTACCCGCCTGGCAGGAGAGGAGGTGGCTACACCTTC.

This clone came up a few times. The chain combines TRBV7-2 with TRBJ1-3, with a possible D match to TRBD1 (5 bases). Trimming stripped 5 bases from V and 0 bases from J, with 14 bases between. The CDR3 sequence is 16 residues long. Germline V CDR1 and CDR2: SGHTA, FQGNSA. The chain's CDR3 is CASSMGLLGSGNTIYF. The CDR3 coding sequence is TGTGCCAGCAGCATGGGACTCCTTGGCTCTGGAAACACCATATATTTT. The variable domain in full, with the rest retrieved from reference TRBV7-2 and TRBJ1-3, is GAGVSQSPSNKVTEKGKDVELRCDPISGHTALYWYRQSLGQGLEFLIYFQGNSAPDKSGLPSDRFSAERTGGSVSTLTIQRTQQEDSAVYLCASSMGLLGSGNTIYFGEGSWLTVV.

V gene TRBV3-1 (or the pseudogene TRBV3-2) combines with J gene TRBJ1-1; D is perhaps TRBD1 (5 bases). The CDR3 has 15 residues. V was shortened by 0 bases and J by 0 bases, with 8 bases between the two germline ends. Germline V gives CDR1 LGHDT, CDR2 YNNKEL (reference sequence). The CDR3 region is CASSQEGRLNTEAFF. Here the CDR3 DNA reads TGTGCCAGCAGCCAAGAGGGGCGGTTGAACACTGAAGCTTTCTTT.

The chain joins TRBV3-1 (or the pseudogene TRBV3-2) to TRBJ1-1, with D possibly matching TRBD1 (5 bases). This CDR3 is 15 amino acids long. Germline CDR1 and CDR2: LGHDT and YNNKEL (reference sequence). V was shortened by 0 bases and J by 3 bases, with 11 bases between the two germline ends. The DNA for the CDR3 is TGTGCCAGCAGCCAAGACGGGGGAGAGGACACTGAAGCTTTCTTT. It specifies CASSQDGGEDTEAFF.

V gene TRBV27 combines with J gene TRBJ2-3; maybe TRBD2 (6 bases). The length of the CDR3 is 16 residues. CDR1 and CDR2 (germline): MNHEY, SMNVEV (reference sequence). Trimming shortened V by 0 bases and J by 2 bases, and 12 bases separated the two germline ends. The CDR3 spells CASSLSGRFTTDTQYF. The CDR3 nucleotides read TGTGCCAGCAGTTTATCTGGGAGGTTCACCACAGATACGCAGTATTTT.

J is TRBJ2-5 and V is TRBV7-3; 10 nucleotides match TRBD2. Unmatched junction bases numbered 13, after V lost 1 base and J lost 5 bases. The CDR3 is 18 residues long. Germline lookup yields CDR1 SGHTA and CDR2 FQGTGA. CDR3 sequence (DNA): TGTGCCAGCAGCTTAAATCCAATGCCTAGCGGGAGTAAGGAGACCCAGTACTTC. Translating gives CASSLNPMPSGSKETQYF. Filled out from reference TRBV7-3 and TRBJ2-5, the complete variable domain reads GAGVSQTPSNKVTEKGKYVELRCDPISGHTALYWYRQSLGQGPEFLIYFQGTGAADDSGLPNDRFFAVRPEGSVSTLKIQRTERGDSAVYLCASSLNPMPSGSKETQYFGPGTRLLVL.

This clone was detected only a few times. The chain uses TRBV5-6 and TRBJ1-1; the D gene is possibly TRBD1 (5 bases). The CDR3 sequence is 14 residues long. The germline V and J ends were trimmed by 2 bases and 5 bases, with 13 bases remaining between them. Germline values: CDR1 SGHDT, CDR2 YYEEEE. The CDR3 is CASSLGDRRTEAFF. CDR3 nucleotide sequence: TGTGCCAGCAGCTTAGGGGATCGTAGGACTGAAGCTTTCTTT.

The chain links TRBV7-9 to TRBJ2-5, with 8 bases matching TRBD2. V lost 1 base, J lost 5 bases, and 9 bases stayed unmatched. The CDR3 extends over 16 amino acids. Germline V gene data show CDR1 as SEHNR and CDR2 as FQNEAQ (reference sequence). The CDR3 region is CASSLGLAGSGETQYF. The CDR3 DNA is TGTGCCAGCAGCTTAGGTCTAGCGGGTTCTGGGGAGACCCAGTACTTC.